These T cell receptor beta chains were read from a single sample in a study of blood T cell repertoires in COVID-19. The method was immunoSEQ multiplex PCR; TCRdb's version includes in-frame clones alone and lacks a portion of them. There are 90,000 to 150,000 clones in the sample; approximately 86% occur only once, and 7% to 9% lies in the top ten. Material: peripheral blood. These receptors were taken from a human donor in a cohort sampled during active COVID-19. Each CDR3 is given with its conserved first and last residue. The D gene is left open where the match is weak. Size is stated for part of the rows, as once, few or many counts, or as a class when the clone is expanded.

TRBV7-2	NA	TRBJ2-1	TRBD1	TGTGCCAGCAGCCAGCGGGCAGGGACAGGGACCTACAATGAGCAGTTCTTC	CASSQRAGTGTYNEQFF
TRBV5-1	NA	TRBJ1-1	TRBD1	TGCGCCAGCAGCCCTAGGACAGGGGATACTGAAGCTTTCTTT	CASSPRTGDTEAFF
TRBV6-6	NA	TRBJ1-2	NA	TGTGCCAGCAGACCTGGGACAAGTGGCTACACCTTC	CASRPGTSGYTF
TRBV6-5	NA	TRBJ2-7	NA	TGTGCCAGCAGTCGGGACTACGAGCAGTACTTC	CASSRDYEQYF
TRBV5-1	NA	TRBJ2-1	TRBD1	TGCGCCAGCAGCTTGGAGGACAGGGGTGCCAATGAGCAGTTCTTC	CASSLEDRGANEQFF
TRBV11-3	NA	TRBJ2-7	TRBD2	TGTGCCAGCAGCTTATCCCGCGGGAGCACGGCCGAGCAGTACTTC	CASSLSRGSTAEQYF
TRBV7-9	NA	TRBJ1-3	NA	TGTGCCAGCAGCTTAGTGGCAGGCTCCTCTGGAAACACCATATATTTT	CASSLVAGSSGNTIYF
TRBV7-9	few	TRBJ1-4	NA	TGTGCCAGCAGCCGCTCACAGGGAAGAGGGAAACTGTTTTTT	CASSRSQGRGKLFF
TRBV2	NA	TRBJ1-5	NA	TGTGCCAGCAGTCCCGCGGGGAATCAGCCCCAGCATTTT	CASSPAGNQPQHF
TRBV5-1	NA	TRBJ1-5	NA	TGCGCCAGCAGCTTGGGACAGGACAGCAATCAGCCCCAGCATTTT	CASSLGQDSNQPQHF
TRBV11-2	NA	TRBJ2-3	TRBD1	TGTGCCAGCAGCTCCGGGACAGGGTATGGAGATACGCAGTATTTT	CASSSGTGYGDTQYF
TRBV10-1	NA	TRBJ1-1	NA	TGCGCCAGCTCCAAATCCAACACTGAAGCTTTCTTT	CASSKSNTEAFF
TRBV24-1	NA	TRBJ2-2	NA	TGTGCCACCAGTGACCCCGGACTGCCCGGTCGGTCCGGGGAGCTGTTTTTT	CATSDPGLPGRSGELFF
TRBV19	NA	TRBJ2-2	NA	TGTGCCAGTAGTACCCCTACTCTAGGGGACACCGGGGAGCTGTTTTTT	CASSTPTLGDTGELFF
TRBV18	NA	TRBJ2-1	TRBD1	TGTGCCAGCTCACCACGTTCAGGGGGAGACACCAATGAGCAGTTCTTC	CASSPRSGGDTNEQFF
TRBV10-1	NA	TRBJ2-2	TRBD2	TGCGCCAGCAGTGGCCAGCTAGCGGCAAACACCGGGGAGCTGTTTTTT	CASSGQLAANTGELFF
TRBV24-1	NA	TRBJ2-2	NA	TGTGCCACCAGTGCTAGCAGTGGCAGTGACACCGGGGAGCTGTTTTTT	CATSASSGSDTGELFF
TRBV5-1	NA	TRBJ2-3	NA	TGCGCCAGCAGCTTAGGCGTACTAAGCACAGATACGCAGTATTTT	CASSLGVLSTDTQYF
TRBV2	NA	TRBJ1-2	NA	TGTGCCAGCAGTGAAAGTATAGGGGTGGTTTATGGCTACACCTTC	CASSESIGVVYGYTF
TRBV7-2	NA	TRBJ2-1	TRBD2	TGTGCCAGCAGCTGGGATAGCGGGAGGGCCGTCGAGCAGTTCTTC	CASSWDSGRAVEQFF
TRBV7-9	NA	TRBJ2-5	TRBD2	TGTGCCAGCAGCCACGGGGGGACCGGGGAGACCCAGTACTTC	CASSHGGTGETQYF
TRBV7-8	once	TRBJ2-3	NA	TGTGCCACCGATCGACTAGTGGGACCCACAGATACGCAGTATTTT	CATDRLVGPTDTQYF
TRBV6-4	NA	TRBJ2-2	TRBD2	TGTGCCAGCAGCCCCTTGGGAGGGCCCACCGGGGAGCTGTTTTTT	CASSPLGGPTGELFF
TRBV11-2	NA	TRBJ2-7	TRBD2	TGTGCCAGCATCAATCGCCACCTCGGCGGGAGGGCCGGAGAGCAGTACTTC	CASINRHLGGRAGEQYF
TRBV15	NA	TRBJ2-6	NA	TGTGCCACCAGGCCCGAGTCTGGGGCCAACGTCCTGACTTTC	CATRPESGANVLTF
TRBV11-2	NA	TRBJ2-1	TRBD2	TGTGCCAGCAGCTTAACTAGCGGGGGTAGGGGTAATGAGCAGTTCTTC	CASSLTSGGRGNEQFF
TRBV27	NA	TRBJ2-5	NA	TGTGCCAGCAGTTTAGTACAGACAGAGACCCAGTACTTC	CASSLVQTETQYF
TRBV12-3/TRBV12-4	NA	TRBJ1-3	NA	TGTGCCAGCAGAGACAGCTCTGGAAACACCATATATTTT	CASRDSSGNTIYF
TRBV5-4	NA	TRBJ1-3	NA	TGTGCCAGCAGCTTGGCCGGGGGACCACGGCTTGGAAACACCATATATTTT	CASSLAGGPRLGNTIYF
TRBV7-9	NA	TRBJ1-2	TRBD1	TGTGCCAGCAGCCCTAGGCGGGACAGGGGATATGGCTACACCTTC	CASSPRRDRGYGYTF
TRBV7-9	NA	TRBJ2-7	NA	TGTGCCAGCAGCTTACTTCACAGGGCATCCTACGAGCAGTACTTC	CASSLLHRASYEQYF
TRBV7-6	NA	TRBJ1-3	NA	TGTGCCAGCAGCTTAGCCGTTCCGAGCTCTGGAAACACCATATATTTT	CASSLAVPSSGNTIYF
TRBV27	NA	TRBJ2-3	NA	TGTGCCAGCAGTTTTAGACTCTCCAAGGCAGATACGCAGTATTTT	CASSFRLSKADTQYF
TRBV5-1	NA	TRBJ2-7	NA	TGCGCCAGTTCGAACTCCCTTTCCTACGAGCAGTACTTC	CASSNSLSYEQYF
TRBV6-5	NA	TRBJ2-5	NA	TGTGCCAGCAGTTGGGGGAGGCAGGAGACCCAGTACTTC	CASSWGRQETQYF
TRBV5-1	NA	TRBJ1-6	NA	TGCGCCAGCAGCCCCGGCAGACGGACAGTGAATTCACCCCTCCACTTT	CASSPGRRTVNSPLHF
TRBV12-3/TRBV12-4	NA	TRBJ2-5	NA	TGTGCCAGCAGGCAACAGGGATCGGAGACCCAGTACTTC	CASRQQGSETQYF
TRBV7-2	NA	TRBJ1-1	NA	TGTGCCAGCAGGCCCCCAGGGGTGGACACTGAAGCTTTCTTT	CASRPPGVDTEAFF
TRBV5-1	NA	TRBJ1-5	TRBD1	TGCGCCAGCAGCACCGGGACAGGGGCTCAGCCCCAGCATTTT	CASSTGTGAQPQHF
TRBV10-3	NA	TRBJ1-1	TRBD1	TGTGCCATCAGTCGGACAGGGGATGGGTCTGAAGCTTTCTTT	CAISRTGDGSEAFF
TRBV6-4	NA	TRBJ1-1	NA	TGTGCCAGCAGCCCGACGGGTAGGAACACTGAAGCTTTCTTT	CASSPTGRNTEAFF
TRBV28	NA	TRBJ1-2	TRBD1	TGTGCCAGCAGTCCACAGGGGACAGGGTTTAGTTATGGCTACACCTTC	CASSPQGTGFSYGYTF
TRBV27	NA	TRBJ2-7	TRBD2	TGTGCCAGCAGCCTAGCGGCCACCTACGAGCAGTACTTC	CASSLAATYEQYF
TRBV28	once	TRBJ1-4	NA	TGTGCCAGCAGGTTGTCGGTGAATGAAAAACTGTTTTTT	CASRLSVNEKLFF
TRBV27	NA	TRBJ2-6	TRBD1	TGTGCCAGCAGCGCAACCGGGACAGGGAAATTGTTTTTTAACTCTGGGGCCAACGTCCTGACTTTC	CASSATGTGKLFFNSGANVLTF
TRBV27	NA	TRBJ1-1	TRBD1	TGTGCCAGCAGTTCTCCCTCCAGGGGGAGGCTGAACACTGAAGCTTTCTTT	CASSSPSRGRLNTEAFF
TRBV25-1	NA	TRBJ1-1	NA	TGTGCCAGCAGTGACCGACAACAACGGGGAGAAACTGAAGCTTTCTTT	CASSDRQQRGETEAFF
TRBV18	few	TRBJ1-1	TRBD1	TGTGCCAGCTCATCGACAGGGCAAAAGGGAACTGAAGCTTTCTTT	CASSSTGQKGTEAFF
TRBV3-1/TRBV3-2	NA	TRBJ2-1	TRBD2	TGTGCCAGCAGCCAAGATCCAACTAGCGGGAGGGCCCTTGAGCAGTTCTTC	CASSQDPTSGRALEQFF
TRBV5-6	once	TRBJ2-2	TRBD1	TGTGCCAGCAGCTTGGCAGGGGGAAACACCGGGGAGCTGTTTTTT	CASSLAGGNTGELFF
TRBV19	NA	TRBJ1-2	NA	TGTGCCATAGGGAGAAGTCCTGATAGTGGCTACACCTTC	CAIGRSPDSGYTF
TRBV21-1	NA	TRBJ2-3	NA	TGTGCCAGCAGCAAAAAACTGAGCACAGATACGCAGTATTTT	CASSKKLSTDTQYF
TRBV14	NA	TRBJ1-2	TRBD1	TGTGCCAGCAGCCAAGAGTGGCAGGGGGCCTATGGCTACACCTTC	CASSQEWQGAYGYTF
TRBV9	NA	TRBJ1-2	NA	TGTGCCAGCAGCGCTCCTGCAGGGTCTTACGGCTACACCTTC	CASSAPAGSYGYTF
TRBV6-5	few	TRBJ2-7	NA	TGTGCCAGCATGGGGGGTATCGGGGAGCAGTACTTC	CASMGGIGEQYF
TRBV29-1	NA	TRBJ1-5	TRBD1	TGCAGCGTGGGACAGAATAGCAATCAGCCCCAGCATTTT	CSVGQNSNQPQHF
TRBV4-2	NA	TRBJ1-2	TRBD1	TGTGCCAGCCGTACTACAGGGGACTATGGCTACACCTTC	CASRTTGDYGYTF
TRBV19	few	TRBJ1-5	TRBD1	TGTGCCAGTACCAGACAGGGACAGAATCAGCCCCAGCATTTT	CASTRQGQNQPQHF
TRBV14	NA	TRBJ1-1	TRBD1	TGTGCCAGCAGCCAGTGGACAGGGGTGGGATCGACTGAAGCTTTCTTT	CASSQWTGVGSTEAFF
TRBV7-2	NA	TRBJ2-5	NA	TGTGCCAGCAGCTTATTCCAGCAAGAGACCCAGTACTTC	CASSLFQQETQYF